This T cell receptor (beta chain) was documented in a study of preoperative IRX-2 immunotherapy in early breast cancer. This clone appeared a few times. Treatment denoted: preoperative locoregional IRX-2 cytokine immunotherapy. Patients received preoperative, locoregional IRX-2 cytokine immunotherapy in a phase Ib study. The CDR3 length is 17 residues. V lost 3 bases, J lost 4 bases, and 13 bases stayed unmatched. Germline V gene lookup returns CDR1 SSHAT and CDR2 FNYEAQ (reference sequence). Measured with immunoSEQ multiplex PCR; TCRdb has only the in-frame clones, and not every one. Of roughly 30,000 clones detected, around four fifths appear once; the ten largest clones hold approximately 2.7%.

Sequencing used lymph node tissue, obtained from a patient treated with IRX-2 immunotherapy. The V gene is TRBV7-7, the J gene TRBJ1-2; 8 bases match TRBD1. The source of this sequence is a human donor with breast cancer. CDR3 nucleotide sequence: TGTGCCAGCAGCTTCGGGATCAGACAGGGGCGAACCTATGGCTACACCTTC. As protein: CASSFGIRQGRTYGYTF.